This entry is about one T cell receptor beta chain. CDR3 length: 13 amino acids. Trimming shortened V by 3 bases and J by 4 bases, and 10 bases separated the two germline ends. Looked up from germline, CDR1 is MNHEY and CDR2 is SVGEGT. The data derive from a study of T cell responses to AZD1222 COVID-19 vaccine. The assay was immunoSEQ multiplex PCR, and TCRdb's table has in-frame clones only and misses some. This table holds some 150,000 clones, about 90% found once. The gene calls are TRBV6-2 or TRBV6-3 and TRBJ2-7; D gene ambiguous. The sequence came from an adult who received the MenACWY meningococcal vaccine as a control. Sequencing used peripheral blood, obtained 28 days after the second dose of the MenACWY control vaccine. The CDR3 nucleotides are TGTGCCAGCAGTTATTCTTATACGTACGAGCAGTACTTC. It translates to CASSYSYTYEQYF.